The entry that follows covers one T cell receptor beta chain sequence. CD8+ and CD4+ T cells taken from blood had their TCR beta sequenced. The authors reverse transcribed about 0.5 to 1 ug RNA with random hexamers. From the immunoSEQ multiplex PCR reads, TCRdb called clonotypes with MiXCR, one entry per CDR3 protein. The top ten clones hold around 0.27% of a sample with 95,000 to 150,000 distinct CDR3 sequences, over 90% of them seen once. V lost 7 bases to trimming and J lost 6 bases, with 18 bases between them. Germline CDR1 and CDR2: SQVTM and ANQGSEA. This CDR3 is 13 amino acids long. This sample stems from a study of CD8 T cells in Susac syndrome.

The chain has TRBV29-1 and TRBJ1-2; D not certain. The sample was CD8+ T cells from PBMCs. This TCR derives from a human donor with Susac syndrome. CDR3 in amino acids: CSAWTSEKDGYTF. The CDR3 DNA reads as TGCAGCGCCTGGACGTCGGAGAAAGATGGCTACACCTTC.